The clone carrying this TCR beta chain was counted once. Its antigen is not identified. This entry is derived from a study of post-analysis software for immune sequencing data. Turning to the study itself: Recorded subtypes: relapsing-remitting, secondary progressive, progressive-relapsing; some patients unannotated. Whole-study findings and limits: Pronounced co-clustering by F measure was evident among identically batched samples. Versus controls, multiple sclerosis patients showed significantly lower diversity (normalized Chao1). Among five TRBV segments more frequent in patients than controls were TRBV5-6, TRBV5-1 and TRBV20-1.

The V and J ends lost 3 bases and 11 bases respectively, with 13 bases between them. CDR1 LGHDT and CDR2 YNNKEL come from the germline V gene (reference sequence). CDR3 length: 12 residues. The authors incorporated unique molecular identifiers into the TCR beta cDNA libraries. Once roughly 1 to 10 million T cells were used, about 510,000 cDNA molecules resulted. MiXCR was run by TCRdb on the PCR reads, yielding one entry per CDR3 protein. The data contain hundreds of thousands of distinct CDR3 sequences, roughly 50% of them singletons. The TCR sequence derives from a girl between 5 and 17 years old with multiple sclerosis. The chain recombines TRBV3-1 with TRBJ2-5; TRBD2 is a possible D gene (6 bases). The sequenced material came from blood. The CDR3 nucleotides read TGTGCCAGCAGCCACCAGACTAGTGAGCAGTACTTC. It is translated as CASSHQTSEQYF.